This entry lists 8 T cell receptor beta chains sequenced from one sample in a study of blood T cell repertoires in COVID-19. Generated by immunoSEQ multiplex PCR, the TCRdb table keeps only in-frame clones and is missing some. The sample holds approximately 60,000 clones, more than 70% seen once. What was sequenced was peripheral blood. These TCRs come from a man between 60 and 75 years old with active or convalescent COVID-19.

The table lists this clone with a count of one. The V and J genes are TRBV15 and TRBJ2-1; TRBD2 matches at 10 bases. The CDR3 loop spans 16 amino acids. V was clipped by 3 bases and J by 8 bases; unmatched bases: 10. Germline CDR1 and CDR2: LNHNV and YYDKDF (reference sequence). The CDR3: CATSRGRSGGAYEQFF. The CDR3 bases are TGTGCCACCAGCAGGGGGCGGAGCGGGGGGGCCTATGAGCAGTTCTTC. Combining the CDR3 with reference TRBV15 and TRBJ2-1 gives the whole variable domain DAMVIQNPRYQVTQFGKPVTLSCSQTLNHNVMYWYQQKSSQAPKLLFHYYDKDFNNEADTPDNFQSRRPNTSFCFLDIRSPGLGDTAMYLCATSRGRSGGAYEQFFGPGTRLTVL.

The J gene is TRBJ2-1, the V gene TRBV5-1, with 11 bases that match TRBD2. Per germline, CDR1 SGHRS and CDR2 YFSETQ. The V and J ends lost 4 bases and 7 bases, in that order; junction bases with no gene match: 7. CDR3 size: 15 residues. The CDR3 bases are TGCGCCAGCAGCCCCTCGACTAGCGGGACAAATGAGCAGTTCTTC. Its translation: CASSPSTSGTNEQFF.

The gene calls are TRBV28 and TRBJ1-5, with 7 bases aligning to TRBD1. Trimming took 5 bases from V and 0 from J; bases not matched to a gene: 13. The CDR3 has 18 amino acids. CDR1 is MDHEN, CDR2 SYDVKM, per germline. CDR3 coding DNA: TGTGCCAGCAGTGTTGTAAGACAGGGATCTGTTAGCAATCAGCCCCAGCATTTT. Translated: CASSVVRQGSVSNQPQHF.

The rearrangement joins TRBV7-3 to TRBJ2-1; 11 nucleotides agree with TRBD1. This CDR3 comprises 15 residues. The junction had 8 bases not matched to a gene; V was cut back by 5 bases and J by 8 bases. The V gene's germline CDR1 is SGHTA and CDR2 FQGTGA. The CDR3 region is CASSPPGQGGYEQFF. The DNA of the CDR3 is TGTGCCAGCAGCCCCCCGGGACAGGGGGGGTATGAGCAGTTCTTC.

This clone came up once. The rearrangement uses TRBV19 and TRBJ2-3; 8 bases fit TRBD1. The germline gives CDR1 LNHDA, CDR2 SQIVND (reference sequence). V lost 7 bases to trimming and J lost 0 bases; unmatched junction nucleotides: 6. The CDR3 runs 15 residues. CDR3 bases: TGTGCCAGTATGGGACAGGATGCTAGCACAGATACGCAGTATTTT. The encoded protein is CASMGQDASTDTQYF. The full variable domain, rest sourced from reference TRBV19 and TRBJ2-3, is DGGITQSPKYLFRKEGQNVTLSCEQNLNHDAMYWYRQDPGQGLRLIYYSQIVNDFQKGDIAEGYSVSREKKESFPLTVTSAQKNPTAFYLCASMGQDASTDTQYFGPGTRLTVL.

This rearrangement joins TRBV18 to TRBJ2-1; no clear D gene. The CDR3 runs to 13 residues. The germline V gene encodes CDR1 KGHSH and CDR2 LQKENI. V lost 3 bases and J lost 12, with 15 bases in between. CDR3 residues: CASSPSTWAGQFF. DNA for the CDR3: TGTGCCAGCTCACCTTCCACGTGGGCTGGGCAGTTCTTC.

J is TRBJ2-7 and V is TRBV7-9; TRBD2 might be the D (6 bases). The CDR3 is 13 residues long. Trimming stripped 7 bases from V and 4 bases from J, with 14 bases between. Germline CDR1 is SEHNR and CDR2 is FQNEAQ (reference sequence). DNA for the CDR3: TGTGCCAGCACCCCGATCGGGAGATACGAGCAGTACTTC. It codes for CASTPIGRYEQYF.

The genes are TRBV6-5 and TRBJ1-2; the D is unclear. The CDR3 totals 15 residues. Per the germline V gene, CDR1 is MNHEY and CDR2 is SVGAGI. V was cut by 0 bases and J by 3 bases, with 11 bases left in between. The CDR3 loop is CASSYSSLTYYGYTF. As DNA, the CDR3 is TGTGCCAGCAGTTACTCGTCCCTGACTTACTATGGCTACACCTTC.